The TCR beta chain under discussion was sequenced for a study of cytomegalovirus exposure and HLA in healthy donors. Germline V lookup: CDR1 ENHRY, CDR2 SYGVKD. Trimming at V came to 2 bases and at J to 6 bases, leaving 6 bases not matched to a gene. The CDR3 totals 15 residues. Notes on this clone: Its cognate antigen is unknown.

General study results and limits: In a later analysis, specific HLA alleles were associated with about 18,000 TCR beta sequences at a 0.05 false discovery rate. When a later analysis compared HLA-associated TCR beta chains with equally common others, the HLA-associated chains turned out to be more clonally expanded and to have lower generation probabilities.

The PCR was carried out with 60 Vbeta primers and 13 Jbeta primers. Measured with immunoSEQ multiplex PCR; TCRdb has only the in-frame clones, and not every one. This sample yields 70,000 to 95,000 clones, of which roughly 79% are seen a single time; 1.9% belongs to the top ten. The sample taken for sequencing was PBMCs. The origin of this receptor is a woman in her 30s in good health and CMV-seronegative. V and J are TRBV10-3 and TRBJ1-2; 10 bases agree with TRBD1. CDR3 sequence reads: CAISEVPGQGNGYTF. In DNA, the CDR3 is TGTGCCATCAGTGAGGTCCCGGGACAGGGGAATGGCTACACCTTC.